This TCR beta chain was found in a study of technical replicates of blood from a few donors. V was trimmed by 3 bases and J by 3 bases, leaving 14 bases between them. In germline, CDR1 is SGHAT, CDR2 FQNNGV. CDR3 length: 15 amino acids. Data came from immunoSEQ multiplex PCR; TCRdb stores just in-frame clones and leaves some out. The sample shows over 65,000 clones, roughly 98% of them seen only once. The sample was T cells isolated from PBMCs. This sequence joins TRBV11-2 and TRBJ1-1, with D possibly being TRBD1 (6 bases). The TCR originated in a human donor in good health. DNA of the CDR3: TGTGCCAGCAGCTTGGCCAGGGGACCGGACACTGAAGCTTTCTTT. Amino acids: CASSLARGPDTEAFF.